This T cell receptor beta chain was identified in a study of CD4 T cells in relation to SARS-CoV-2 and coronaviruses (dated by TCRdb to the early 2020s). The study in broad terms: Patient-derived lymphoblastoid cell lines were used to map the HLA restriction of shared crossreactive spike epitopes. The Adaptive Biotechnologies TCR-sequencing kit was used to sequence samples from a few pre-COVID donors and the naive versus memory experiments, while other data came from Illumina-based sequencing. For other donors in the study, expansion assays were sequenced with a different, Illumina-based TCR-beta assay. At the level of individual TCR clonotypes, the study measured memory CD4+ T cell crossreactivity between SARS-CoV-2 spike protein and common cold coronavirus spike proteins. Overall results and qualifications from the work: No donor contributed both pre-pandemic and post-infection samples, which limited tracing the source of pre-existing responses. Naive versus memory sequencing indicated that memory recall responses, rather than primary responses primed during culture, are detected by the assay. Around three fifths of donors had memory CD4+ clonotypes that crossrecognized SARS-CoV-2 and at least one common cold coronavirus spike. Crossreactive clones showed significantly weaker SARS-CoV-2-driven expansion than monoreactive clones, consistent with antigenic imprinting. Crossreactivity analysis was centred on spike protein, so crossreactivity against other viral proteins was not assessed. The study was limited by small numbers of patients and tested TCRs.

CD4+ T cells from unexposed donors were collected before the COVID-19 pandemic (2011-2018). Naive and memory CD4+ T cells were separated from cryopreserved PBMCs by first enriching for CD4 and then performing EasySep naive CD4+ T cell enrichment. Leukapheresis product for the unexposed donors was purchased commercially. Ficoll-Paque PLUS gradient centrifugation was used to isolate PBMCs from either whole blood or leukapheresis product. PBMCs were either used fresh in the expansion assay or cryopreserved at -140 degrees C. The QIAamp Micro DNA Kit was used to extract genomic DNA from the CD4+ T cells. Uncultured naive and memory CD4+ T cell DNA received deep-resolution immunoSEQ TCR-beta sequencing. On the study's bioinformatics: During preprocessing, nonproductive sequences were removed, as were CDR3s that did not start with C, did not end with F or W, or were shorter than 7 amino acids. Cultured and uncultured naive and memory CD4+ repertoires were searched for previously identified spike- and CEF-reactive CDR3s. CDR3 homology was quantified as pairwise Levenshtein distance, calculated with the stringdist R package after three terminal residues were trimmed from each end. In its TCRdb copy, this immuneACCESS table keeps in-frame sequences only and misses some clones. Where compared with another copy, unresolved V genes explain less than half of these, and the others have no known cause. V and J calls and clone size are those listed in that table; D and trimming were worked out from the DNA. The sample yields tens of thousands of clones; about nine tenths were counted once. Together, the top ten hold about 1.4% of the sample.

A word on this clone: Its specific antigen is unknown. The input lacks base qualities; no much larger clone sits a single base away.

Deletion took 2 bases off V and 1 base off J, with a span of 11 bases between the germline ends. The CDR3 measures 15 amino acids from cysteine to phenylalanine. The read is trimmed to its CDR3 DNA, 45 bases read in frame from base 1. The germline V gene provides CDR1 MNHEY and CDR2 SVGAGI. The TCR was taken from a human donor in good health. Sequenced: memory CD4+ T cells from PBMCs. Read against the paper, the sample's cell subset or site label means: memory (non-naive) CD4+ T cells. The rearrangement joined TRBV6-5 to TRBJ2-5; TRBD2 is a weak D gene call, 6 bases matching. The DNA is as follows: TGTGCCAGCAGTTACGTATTGACTAGCCAAGAGACCCAGTACTTC. It codes for CASSYVLTSQETQYF.